This T cell receptor beta chain was found in a study of cytomegalovirus exposure and HLA in healthy donors. Study results and limitations: Association of a missense DCLRE1C variant with TCR beta V- and J-gene trimming was reported in a later analysis. Cytomegalovirus-associated status was assigned to fewer than 200 TCR beta chains.

As for this clone: Its antigen is undetermined.

The CDR3 is 17 amino acids. V lost 4 bases to trimming and J lost 0 bases; unmatched junction nucleotides: 4. Use of 60 Vbeta and 13 Jbeta primers characterized the PCR. This table comes from immunoSEQ multiplex PCR, and its TCRdb copy is limited to in-frame clones, with some not included. The sample contains about 200,000 clones, 75% to 85% of which appear only once. This TCR was sampled from a woman aged 25 to 45 in good health and CMV-seropositive. The sequenced material came from PBMCs. This rearrangement joins TRBV23-1 to TRBJ2-7, with 15 bases identical to TRBD2. TRBV23-1 is an ORF, and what it does is uncertain. CDR3 bases: TGCGCCAGCAGTCCGGGACTAGCGGGAGGCTACTCCTACGAGCAGTACTTC. It translates to CASSPGLAGGYSYEQYF.